A single T cell receptor beta chain is shown here with its context. This entry belongs to a study of shared clonotypes between healthy human individuals. Positive CCR7 selection of CD45RO-negative cells yielded the naive CD8 cells, and terminally differentiated effector memory CD45RA+ cells were excluded. Trimming cost V 3 bases and J 2 bases, with 4 bases left between them. The CDR3 covers 12 residues. Germline CDR1 reads WSHSY; CDR2 reads SAAADI. Original handling: Filtering was not the same, since immunoSEQ gave junction-only sequences without quality scores. Using immunoSEQ multiplex PCR, the repertoire was profiled, and TCRdb retains in-frame clones only, with some absent. The D gene and trimming were derived from the DNA, and the V and J assignments and clone size from that table. This sample has more than 2 million clones, with approximately 94% found just once.

The receptor was derived from a man between 18 and 29 years old in good health. The chain links TRBV10-2 to TRBJ2-5; D gene unclear. The sequencing input was naive CD8+ T cells sorted from blood. CDR3 nucleotide sequence: TGCGCCAGCAGTGACCATCAAGAGACCCAGTACTTC. Its translation: CASSDHQETQYF.